A selection of T cell receptor beta chains follows, all from one sample in a study of blood T cells in healthy people across ages. TCRdb redid the calling of the 5' RACE reads with MiXCR, one entry per CDR3 protein. The sample consists of about a million distinct CDR3 sequences, approximately 49% of them appearing once. The sample consisted of blood. These TCRs come from a man younger than 45 in good health. Both conserved end residues are part of each CDR3. Each record gives: clone size, J gene, V gene, CDR3 length, D gene, CDR3 DNA, CDR3 protein. The D gene is left open where the match is weak. Rows give clone size only sometimes, using once, few, many, or a class for an expanded clone.

>many|TRBJ2-4|TRBV5-1|17|TRBD2
TGCGCCAGCAGCCCTGTAGCGGGGGGGCTAGCCAAAAACATTCAGTACTTC
CASSPVAGGLAKNIQYF
>.|TRBJ1-1|TRBV3-1|15|.
TGTGCCAGCAGCCAAGGGGGGGGGGCTTCCGCTGAAGCTTTCTTT
CASSQGGGASAEAFF
>.|TRBJ2-3|TRBV20-1|14|.
TGCAGTGCTAGCCTAGTCCCTTCGACAGATACGCAGTATTTT
CSASLVPSTDTQYF
>once|TRBJ1-4|TRBV2|13|TRBD1
TGTGCCAGGGGGGACAGCTACAATGAAAAACTGTTTTTT
CARGDSYNEKLFF
>.|TRBJ2-5|TRBV5-1|14|TRBD1
TGCGCCAGCAGCATCCGGGACAGGGACGGTGAGCAGTACTTC
CASSIRDRDGEQYF
>.|TRBJ1-1|TRBV27|14|.
TGTGCCAGCAGTCTCGAAGGGGTGGGCACTGAAGCTTTCTTT
CASSLEGVGTEAFF
>.|TRBJ2-7|TRBV9|16|TRBD1
TGTGCCAGCAGCGTGGGGACAGGGGGCGCCTACAATGAGCAGTACTTC
CASSVGTGGAYNEQYF
>.|TRBJ2-1|TRBV3-1|15|.
TGTGCCAGCAGCCAAGGGGAAACATACAGCCGCGAGCAGTTCTTC
CASSQGETYSREQFF
>few|TRBJ2-1|TRBV11-2|17|TRBD2
TGTGCCAGCAGCCGGGCGGCAGCGGGGGGTCCGAACAATGAGCAGTTCTTC
CASSRAAAGGPNNEQFF
>.|TRBJ2-7|TRBV24-1|13|.
TGTGCCACCAGTGATTGGGACTTCTCCGAGCAGTACTTC
CATSDWDFSEQYF
>.|TRBJ2-5|TRBV5-4|15|.
TGTGCCAGCAGCTCTGCAGGGATGTACGGGGAGACCCAGTACTTC
CASSSAGMYGETQYF
>few|TRBJ1-5|TRBV12-3/TRBV12-4|13|.
TGTGCCAGCAGTTGGGGTAGCAATCAGCCCCAGCATTTT
CASSWGSNQPQHF
>.|TRBJ2-7|TRBV7-2|15|.
TGTGCCAGCAGCTTAGAAGGCGGGATAAGCTACGAGCAGTACTTC
CASSLEGGISYEQYF
>.|TRBJ2-1|TRBV11-3|15|.
TGTGCCAGCAGCCCCCGACTAGAGGCCTACAATGAGCAGTTCTTC
CASSPRLEAYNEQFF
>.|TRBJ2-1|TRBV29-1|11|.
TGCAGCGTTGTGGGGCAGGGTGAGCAGTTCTTC
CSVVGQGEQFF
>.|TRBJ2-7|TRBV4-2|16|TRBD2
TGTGCCAGCAGCCAAGATAAGGCTAGCGGGAACTACGAGCAGTACTTC
CASSQDKASGNYEQYF
>.|TRBJ2-7|TRBV2|14|.
TGTGCCAGCAGTGACGGCAGGTTATCCTACGAGCAGTACTTC
CASSDGRLSYEQYF
>few|TRBJ2-2|TRBV20-1|16|TRBD1
TGCAGTGCTAGTGACGGGACAGGGGGCCGGACCGGGGAGCTGTTTTTT
CSASDGTGGRTGELFF
>few|TRBJ2-7|TRBV6-5|14|.
TGTGCCAGCAGTTGGGTGGCGGACTCCTACGAGCAGTACTTC
CASSWVADSYEQYF
>.|TRBJ2-7|TRBV10-3|16|TRBD1
TGTGCCATCAGTGAGTCGATCGGACAGGGTTCCTACGAGCAGTACTTC
CAISESIGQGSYEQYF
>few|TRBJ1-2|TRBV29-1|15|TRBD1
TGCAGCGTCTTAAGGACAGGGGCTGGAGGGAGAGGCTACACCTTC
CSVLRTGAGGRGYTF
>.|TRBJ2-7|TRBV7-8|15|TRBD1
TGTGCCAGCAGCTTACTGGGACAGGGGGACTACGAGCAGTACTTC
CASSLLGQGDYEQYF
>.|TRBJ1-2|TRBV12-3/TRBV12-4|13|TRBD1
TGTGCCAGCACCCAAGGACAGGGCTTCTCGTACACCTTC
CASTQGQGFSYTF
>.|TRBJ2-3|TRBV3-1|14|.
TGTGCCAGCAGCCCTGCCCTTGTGCCAGATACGCAGTATTTT
CASSPALVPDTQYF
>many|TRBJ2-3|TRBV20-1|16|TRBD2
TGCAGTGCTAGAGCCATGAGCGGGGGGTCGACAGATACGCAGTATTTT
CSARAMSGGSTDTQYF
>.|TRBJ1-2|TRBV29-1|13|.
TGCAGCGTTGAAGCAGGACGAGAATATGGCTACACCTTC
CSVEAGREYGYTF
>.|TRBJ1-4|TRBV5-1|15|.
TGCGCCAGCCAACAGGGCACATCAACTAATGAAAAACTGTTTTTT
CASQQGTSTNEKLFF
>once|TRBJ1-1|TRBV10-3|13|.
TGTGCCATCAGTCTTGGGGGGGAGGTTGAAGCTTTCTTT
CAISLGGEVEAFF
>.|TRBJ2-1|TRBV7-2|14|TRBD1
TGTGCCAGCAGCCTGAAAGGACGGGACAGCGAGCAGTTCTTC
CASSLKGRDSEQFF
>.|TRBJ2-1|TRBV5-1|12|.
TGCGCCAGCAGCTTGGACCCGTTTGAGCAGTTCTTC
CASSLDPFEQFF
>.|TRBJ1-1|TRBV10-3|13|.
TGTGCCATCAGTGAACAGGTGAACACTGAAGCTTTCTTT
CAISEQVNTEAFF
>.|TRBJ2-5|TRBV20-1|16|.
TGCAGTGCTAGAGGCGTGTGGGGCGAGTACCAAGAGACCCAGTACTTC
CSARGVWGEYQETQYF
>.|TRBJ2-7|TRBV21-1|16|.
TGTGCCAGCAGCAAAGGGAGGCCAATGGCCCCCTACGAGCAGTACTTC
CASSKGRPMAPYEQYF
>.|TRBJ2-1|TRBV3-1|16|TRBD2
TGTGCCAGCAGCCAAGTATTGACTAGCGGGTACAATGAGCAGTTCTTC
CASSQVLTSGYNEQFF
>few|TRBJ1-4|TRBV7-9|14|TRBD1
TGTGCCAGCAGCTTGGGACAGGCATCTGAAAAACTGTTTTTT
CASSLGQASEKLFF
>few|TRBJ1-6|TRBV27|18|.
TGTGCCAGCAGTCCAACTCCGGGACGCCAATTTGATAATTCACCCCTCCACTTT
CASSPTPGRQFDNSPLHF
>once|TRBJ1-1|TRBV2|15|.
TGTGCCAGCAGTATTAGTAACAGAGAAGGGACTGAAGCTTTCTTT
CASSISNREGTEAFF
>.|TRBJ1-1|TRBV30|13|TRBD1
TGTGCCTGGGACAGGGGTGTCGTGAGTGAAGCTTTCTTT
CAWDRGVVSEAFF
>.|TRBJ1-1|TRBV7-2|15|TRBD1
TGTGTCAGCAGCTGGGGGGACAGGCAGAACACTGAAGCTTTCTTT
CVSSWGDRQNTEAFF
>few|TRBJ1-5|TRBV7-9|13|.
TGTGCCAGCAGCGTAGCGTCCAATCAGCCCCAGCATTTT
CASSVASNQPQHF
>.|TRBJ2-7|TRBV12-3/TRBV12-4|16|TRBD2
TGTGCCAGCAGTCCCCCACTAGCGGGGGGACTCAATGAGCAGTACTTC
CASSPPLAGGLNEQYF
>.|TRBJ2-1|TRBV4-2|19|TRBD1
TGTGCCAGCAGCCAAGCGGCGGGACAGGGTGTCGGTTCCTACAATGAGCAGTTCTTC
CASSQAAGQGVGSYNEQFF
>many|TRBJ1-4|TRBV6-6|13|.
TGTGCCAGCAGTTCAGGGGCATATGAAAAACTGTTTTTT
CASSSGAYEKLFF
>.|TRBJ1-5|TRBV20-1|15|.
TGCAGTGCTAGAGCAAACTCAGACAGAAATCAGCCCCAGCATTTT
CSARANSDRNQPQHF
>.|TRBJ2-1|TRBV13|15|.
TGTGCCAGCAGCACGCTGGCGACTAGTTACAATGAGCAGTTCTTC
CASSTLATSYNEQFF
>few|TRBJ2-7|TRBV7-9|17|TRBD1
TGTGCCAGCGGCCGGGACAGGGTACCTTTTTTATCCTACGAGCAGTACTTC
CASGRDRVPFLSYEQYF
>.|TRBJ2-7|TRBV4-1|14|.
TGCGCCAGCAGCCAAGAGAGTTCGGTCTACGAGCAGTACTTC
CASSQESSVYEQYF
>.|TRBJ2-4|TRBV6-5|11|.
TGTGCCAGCCAATTCGACAGGGACTGGTACTTC
CASQFDRDWYF
>.|TRBJ2-5|TRBV21-1|17|.
TGTGCCAGCAGCAAACGTAAGGGGGACAGGTTCCAAGAGACCCAGTACTTC
CASSKRKGDRFQETQYF
>.|TRBJ2-7|TRBV6-6|15|TRBD1
TGTGCCAGCAAGCCCACAGGGGGCGTCCTAGGCGAGCAGTACTTC
CASKPTGGVLGEQYF
>many|TRBJ2-3|TRBV18|15|.
TGTGCCAGCTCGCTAATAGCGGATAGCACAGATACGCAGTATTTT
CASSLIADSTDTQYF
>once|TRBJ2-2|TRBV25-1|15|TRBD1
TGTGCCAGCAGGCCGGGACAGGGATTTGGCGGGGAGCTGTTTTTT
CASRPGQGFGGELFF
>.|TRBJ2-5|TRBV12-3/TRBV12-4|11|.
TGTGCCAGCAGCTCCGGGGCGACCCAGTACTTC
CASSSGATQYF
>.|TRBJ2-2|TRBV12-3/TRBV12-4|15|TRBD2
TGTGCCAGCAGCCGTAGCGGGGGAGGCACCGGGGAGCTGTTTTTT
CASSRSGGGTGELFF
>.|TRBJ1-1|TRBV7-9|14|TRBD1
TGTGCCAGCAGCTGGGGACAGAAGAACACTGAAGCTTTCTTT
CASSWGQKNTEAFF
>.|TRBJ2-5|TRBV6-2/TRBV6-3|12|.
TGTGCCAGCAGTCATTGCAGGGAGACCCAGTACTTC
CASSHCRETQYF
>.|TRBJ2-5|TRBV11-2|15|.
TGTGCCAGCAGCCCGCCGGGACAACTTAAAGAGACCCAGTACTTC
CASSPPGQLKETQYF